This T cell receptor beta chain was identified during a study of shared clonotypes between healthy human individuals. Study-level findings and limits: As a rule, naive subsets had a larger estimated richness than memory subsets. The generation probabilities recorded for non-shared clonotypes fell below those of clonotypes shared by all four donors.

About this clone itself: Its target is unknown.

CDR1 SGHNT and CDR2 YYREEE come from the germline V gene (reference sequence). The CDR3 runs 15 residues. Trimming cost V 0 bases and J 7 bases, with 14 bases left between them. The assay was immunoSEQ multiplex PCR, and TCRdb's table has in-frame clones only and misses some. Of over 2 million clones in the sample, over 85% were seen once. The clonotype originates from a man aged 18 to 29 in good health. Sequenced: naive CD4+ T cells sorted from blood. Subset defined: CD45RA+ positively selected. The rearrangement uses TRBV5-4 and TRBJ2-1; the D gene is possibly TRBD2 (5 bases). The CDR3 reads CASSLGVGGENEQFF. For the CDR3, the DNA is TGTGCCAGCAGCTTGGGCGTAGGAGGAGAGAATGAGCAGTTCTTC.